This T cell receptor beta chain was recorded in a study of cytomegalovirus exposure and HLA in healthy donors. The PCR used 60 Vbeta and 13 Jbeta primers. The protocol was immunoSEQ multiplex PCR, while the TCRdb copy is restricted to in-frame clones and leaves out a portion. The sample yields around 270,000 clones, about 80% seen once. The CDR3 has 15 residues. After removal of 5 bases from V and 4 bases from J, the junction contained 4 bases not matched to a gene. From germline, CDR1 is SSHAT and CDR2 FNYEAQ (reference sequence). Sequences were obtained from PBMCs. The receptor's source is a girl aged 2 to 10 in good health and CMV-seronegative. The J gene is TRBJ2-3, the V gene TRBV7-7; 12 positions agree with TRBD1. The CDR3 region has the DNA TGTGCCAGCAGCCCCGGGACAGGGGGCGCAGATACGCAGTATTTT. Encoded protein: CASSPGTGGADTQYF.